This T cell receptor (beta chain) was observed in a study of blood T cell repertoires in COVID-19. Points on this clone: One end of the junction varies from germline; a read error may be responsible.

The germline gives CDR1 MNHEY, CDR2 SMNVEV (reference sequence). The CDR3 spans 15 residues. The table came from immunoSEQ multiplex PCR; TCRdb's copy has only in-frame clones and leaves some out. The sample has around 150,000 clones, around 82% seen once; the top ten hold 7%. The sequence came from a middle-aged woman with COVID-19, enrolled during active disease. The gene calls are TRBV27 and TRBJ1-4; TRBD1 is a possible D gene (5 bases). Source material: peripheral blood. The CDR3 sequence is CASNLSGGTNEKLFF. The CDR3 DNA follows: TGTGCCAGCAATTTATCCGGGGGAACTAATGAAAAACTGTTTTTT. Together with reference TRBV27 and TRBJ1-4, the CDR3 gives the full variable domain: EAQVTQNPRYLITVTGKKLTVTCSQNMNHEYMSWYRQDPGLGLRQIYYSMNVEVTDKGDVPEGYKVSRKEKRNFPLILESPSPNQTSLYFCASNLSGGTNEKLFFGSGTQLSVL.